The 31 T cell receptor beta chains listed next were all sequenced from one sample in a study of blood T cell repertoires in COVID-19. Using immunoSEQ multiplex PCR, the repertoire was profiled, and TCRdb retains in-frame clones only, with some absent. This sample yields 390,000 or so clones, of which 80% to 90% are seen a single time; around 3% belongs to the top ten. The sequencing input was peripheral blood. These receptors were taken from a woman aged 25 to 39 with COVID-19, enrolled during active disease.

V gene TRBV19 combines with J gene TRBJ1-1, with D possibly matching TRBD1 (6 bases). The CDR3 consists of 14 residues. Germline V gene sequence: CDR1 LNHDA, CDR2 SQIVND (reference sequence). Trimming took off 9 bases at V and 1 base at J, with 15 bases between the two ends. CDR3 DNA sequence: TGTGCCAGCCACAACTCGGGACAGAACACTGAAGCTTTCTTT. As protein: CASHNSGQNTEAFF.

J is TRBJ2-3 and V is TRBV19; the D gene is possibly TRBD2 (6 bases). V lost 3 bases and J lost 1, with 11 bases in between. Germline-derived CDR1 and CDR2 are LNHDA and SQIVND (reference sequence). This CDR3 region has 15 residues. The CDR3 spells CASSIVADGTDTQYF. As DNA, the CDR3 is TGTGCCAGTAGTATTGTAGCGGACGGCACAGATACGCAGTATTTT.

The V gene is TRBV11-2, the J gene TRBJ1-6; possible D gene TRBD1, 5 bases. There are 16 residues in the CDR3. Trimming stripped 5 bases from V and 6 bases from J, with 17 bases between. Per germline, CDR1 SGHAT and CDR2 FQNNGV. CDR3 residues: CASSQRGRGFNSPLHF. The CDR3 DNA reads TGTGCCAGCAGCCAGCGGGGACGGGGATTTAATTCACCCCTCCACTTT.

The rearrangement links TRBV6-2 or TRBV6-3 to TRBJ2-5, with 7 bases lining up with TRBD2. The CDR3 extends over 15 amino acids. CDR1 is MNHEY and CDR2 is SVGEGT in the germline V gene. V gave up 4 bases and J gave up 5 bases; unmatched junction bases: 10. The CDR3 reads CASSWGRALEETQYF. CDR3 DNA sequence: TGTGCCAGCAGTTGGGGGAGGGCCTTGGAGGAGACCCAGTACTTC.

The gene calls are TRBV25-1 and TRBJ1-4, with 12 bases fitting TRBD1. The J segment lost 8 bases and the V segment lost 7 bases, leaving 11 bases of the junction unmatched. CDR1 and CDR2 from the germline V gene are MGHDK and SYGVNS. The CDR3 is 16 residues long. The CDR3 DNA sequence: TGTGCCAGCACCCAGAGGGGCGGGACAGGGGGCGAAAAACTGTTTTTT. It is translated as CASTQRGGTGGEKLFF.

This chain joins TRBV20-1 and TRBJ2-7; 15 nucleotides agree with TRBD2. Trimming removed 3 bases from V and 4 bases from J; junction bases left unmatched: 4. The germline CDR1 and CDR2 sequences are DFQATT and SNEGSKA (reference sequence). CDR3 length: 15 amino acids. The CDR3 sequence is CSASGGLAGGYEQYV. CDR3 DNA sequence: TGCAGTGCTAGTGGGGGACTAGCGGGAGGTTACGAGCAGTACGTC.

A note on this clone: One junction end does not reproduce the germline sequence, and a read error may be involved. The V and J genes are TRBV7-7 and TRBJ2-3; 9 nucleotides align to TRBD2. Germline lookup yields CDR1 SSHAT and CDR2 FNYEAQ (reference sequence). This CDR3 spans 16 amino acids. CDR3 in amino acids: CASSQGGGLATDTQYF. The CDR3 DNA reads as TGTGCTAGCAGCCAGGGAGGGGGACTAGCCACAGATACGCAGTATTTT.

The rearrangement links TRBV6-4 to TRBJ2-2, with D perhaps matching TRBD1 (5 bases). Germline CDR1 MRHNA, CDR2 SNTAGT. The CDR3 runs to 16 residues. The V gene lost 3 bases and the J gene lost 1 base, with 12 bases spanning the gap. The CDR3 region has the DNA TGTGCCAGCAGTGAAACCCCCGGACAGAACACCGGGGAGCTGTTTTTT. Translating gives CASSETPGQNTGELFF.

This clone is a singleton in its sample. The CDR3 sequence is CASIGSSYNSPLHF. The DNA of the CDR3 is TGTGCCAGTATCGGGAGCTCCTATAATTCACCCCTCCACTTT. This chain links TRBV19 with TRBJ1-6; no reliable D call. CDR1 and CDR2 (germline): LNHDA, SQIVND (reference sequence). The CDR3 is 14 residues long. Trimming removed 7 bases from V and 0 bases from J, with 7 bases in between. The variable domain in full, completed from reference TRBV19 and TRBJ1-6, reads DGGITQSPKYLFRKEGQNVTLSCEQNLNHDAMYWYRQDPGQGLRLIYYSQIVNDFQKGDIAEGYSVSREKKESFPLTVTSAQKNPTAFYLCASIGSSYNSPLHFGNGTRLTVT.

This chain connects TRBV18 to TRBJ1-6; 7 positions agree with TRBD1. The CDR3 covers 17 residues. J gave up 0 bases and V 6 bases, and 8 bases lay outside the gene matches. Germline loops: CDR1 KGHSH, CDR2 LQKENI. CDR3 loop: CASSGQVSSSYNSPLHF. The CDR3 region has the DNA TGTGCCAGCTCTGGACAGGTTTCCAGCTCCTATAATTCACCCCTCCACTTT.

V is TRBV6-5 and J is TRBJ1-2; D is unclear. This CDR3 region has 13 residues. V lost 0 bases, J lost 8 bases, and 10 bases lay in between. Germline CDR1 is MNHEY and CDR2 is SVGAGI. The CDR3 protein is CASSYSAGGGYTF. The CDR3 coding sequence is TGTGCCAGCAGTTACTCGGCCGGCGGAGGCTACACCTTC.

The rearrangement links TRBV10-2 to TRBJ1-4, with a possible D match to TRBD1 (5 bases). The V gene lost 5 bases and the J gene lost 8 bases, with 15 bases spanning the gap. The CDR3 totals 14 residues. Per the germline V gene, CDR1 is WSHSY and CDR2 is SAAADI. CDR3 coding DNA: TGCGCCAGCAGTCTGCGGGGGGAGGGAGAAAAACTGTTTTTT. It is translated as CASSLRGEGEKLFF.

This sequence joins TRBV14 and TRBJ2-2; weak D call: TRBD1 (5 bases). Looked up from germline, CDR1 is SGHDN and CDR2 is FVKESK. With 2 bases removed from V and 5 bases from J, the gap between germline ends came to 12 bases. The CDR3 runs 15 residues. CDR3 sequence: CASSQRPQDTGELFF. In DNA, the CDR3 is TGTGCCAGCAGCCAAAGGCCACAGGATACCGGGGAGCTGTTTTTT.

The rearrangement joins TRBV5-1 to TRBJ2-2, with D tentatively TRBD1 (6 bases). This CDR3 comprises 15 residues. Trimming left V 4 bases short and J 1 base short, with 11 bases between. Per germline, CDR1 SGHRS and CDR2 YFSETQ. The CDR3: CASSRDTWNTGELFF. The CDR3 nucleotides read TGCGCCAGCAGCAGGGACACATGGAACACCGGGGAGCTGTTTTTT.

CDR3 residues: CATSDDTGQANYTF. As DNA, the CDR3 is TGTGCCACCAGTGATGATACGGGACAGGCGAACTACACCTTC. This chain links TRBV24-1 with TRBJ1-2; 8 bases line up with TRBD1. Germline CDR1 and CDR2: KGHDR and SFDVKD. The CDR3 runs to 14 residues. Trimming removed 3 bases from V and 10 bases from J; junction bases left unmatched: 9.

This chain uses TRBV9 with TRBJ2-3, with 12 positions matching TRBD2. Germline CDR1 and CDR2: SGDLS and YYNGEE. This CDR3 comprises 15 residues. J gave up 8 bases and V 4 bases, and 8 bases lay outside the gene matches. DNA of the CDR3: TGTGCCAGCAGCAACCCTAGCGGGGGGGCTCGTACGCAGTATTTT. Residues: CASSNPSGGARTQYF.

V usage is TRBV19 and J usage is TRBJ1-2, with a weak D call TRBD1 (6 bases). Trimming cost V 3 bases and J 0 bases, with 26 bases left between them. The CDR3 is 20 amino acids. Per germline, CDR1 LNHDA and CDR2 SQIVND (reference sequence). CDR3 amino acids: CASSMGYRDIPWGANYGYTF. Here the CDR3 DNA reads TGTGCCAGTAGTATGGGCTATCGGGACATCCCCTGGGGAGCTAACTATGGCTACACCTTC. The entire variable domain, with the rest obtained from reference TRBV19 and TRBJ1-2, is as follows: DGGITQSPKYLFRKEGQNVTLSCEQNLNHDAMYWYRQDPGQGLRLIYYSQIVNDFQKGDIAEGYSVSREKKESFPLTVTSAQKNPTAFYLCASSMGYRDIPWGANYGYTFGSGTRLTVV.

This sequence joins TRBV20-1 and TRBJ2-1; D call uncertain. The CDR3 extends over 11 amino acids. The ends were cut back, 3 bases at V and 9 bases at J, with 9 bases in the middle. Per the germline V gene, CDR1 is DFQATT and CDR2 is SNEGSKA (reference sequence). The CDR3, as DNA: TGCAGTGCTAGGAGAGAGTTTGAGCAGTTCTTC. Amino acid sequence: CSARREFEQFF.

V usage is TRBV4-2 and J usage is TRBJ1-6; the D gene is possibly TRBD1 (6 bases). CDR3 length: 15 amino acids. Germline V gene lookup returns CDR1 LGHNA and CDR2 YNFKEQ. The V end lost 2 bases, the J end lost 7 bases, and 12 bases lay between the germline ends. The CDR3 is CASSQPGTRNSPLHF. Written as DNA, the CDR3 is TGTGCCAGCAGCCAACCCGGGACACGGAATTCACCCCTCCACTTT.

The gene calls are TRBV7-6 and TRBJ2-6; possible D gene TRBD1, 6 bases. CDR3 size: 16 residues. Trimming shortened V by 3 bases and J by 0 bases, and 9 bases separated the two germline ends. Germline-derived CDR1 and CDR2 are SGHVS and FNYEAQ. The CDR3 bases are TGTGCCAGCAGCTTTCCGGACAGCTCTGGGGCCAACGTCCTGACTTTC. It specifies CASSFPDSSGANVLTF.

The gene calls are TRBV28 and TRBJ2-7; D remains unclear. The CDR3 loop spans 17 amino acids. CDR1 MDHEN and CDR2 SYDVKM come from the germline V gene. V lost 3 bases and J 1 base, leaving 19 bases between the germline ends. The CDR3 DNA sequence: TGTGCCAGCAGTTTTCCCCCCTTGGCAGGCGCTTCCTACGAGCAGTACTTC. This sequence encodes CASSFPPLAGASYEQYF.

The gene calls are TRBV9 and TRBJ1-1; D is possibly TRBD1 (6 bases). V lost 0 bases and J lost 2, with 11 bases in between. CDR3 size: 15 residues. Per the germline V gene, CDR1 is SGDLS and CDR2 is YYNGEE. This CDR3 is CASSVEPDSNTEAFF. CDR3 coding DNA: TGTGCCAGCAGCGTAGAGCCGGACAGTAACACTGAAGCTTTCTTT.

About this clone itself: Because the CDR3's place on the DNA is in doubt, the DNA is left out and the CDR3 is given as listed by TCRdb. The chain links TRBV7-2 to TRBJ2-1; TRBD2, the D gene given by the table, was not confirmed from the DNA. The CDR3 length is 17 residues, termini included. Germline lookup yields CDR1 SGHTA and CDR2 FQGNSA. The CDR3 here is CASSPGVGGGTTALGFF.

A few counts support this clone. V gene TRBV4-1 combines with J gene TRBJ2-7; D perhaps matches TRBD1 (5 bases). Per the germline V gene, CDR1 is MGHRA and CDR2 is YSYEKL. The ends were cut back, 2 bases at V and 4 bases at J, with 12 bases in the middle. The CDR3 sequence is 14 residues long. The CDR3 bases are TGCGCCAGCAGCCAAAAGTACCAGGGATACGAGCAGTACTTC. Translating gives CASSQKYQGYEQYF.

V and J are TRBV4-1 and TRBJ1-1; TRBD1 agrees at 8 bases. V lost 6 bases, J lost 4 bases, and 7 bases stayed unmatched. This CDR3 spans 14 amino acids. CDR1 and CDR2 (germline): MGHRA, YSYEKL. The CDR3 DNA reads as TGCGCCAGCAGAAATAGACAGGGGAGCACTGAAGCTTTCTTT. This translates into CASRNRQGSTEAFF.

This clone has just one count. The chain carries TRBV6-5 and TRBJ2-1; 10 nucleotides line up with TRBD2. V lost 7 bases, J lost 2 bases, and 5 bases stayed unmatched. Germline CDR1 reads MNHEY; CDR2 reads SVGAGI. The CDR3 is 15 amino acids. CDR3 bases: TGTGCCAGCAACTTAGCGGGGGGTGCCTACAATGAGCAGTTCTTC. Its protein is CASNLAGGAYNEQFF.

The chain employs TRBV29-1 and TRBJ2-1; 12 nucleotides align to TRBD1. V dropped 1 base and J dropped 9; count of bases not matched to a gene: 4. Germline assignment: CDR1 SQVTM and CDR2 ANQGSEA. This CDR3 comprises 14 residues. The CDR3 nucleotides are TGCAGCGTTGAAGGGGGACAGGGGGCCGGTGAGCAGTTCTTC. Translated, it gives CSVEGGQGAGEQFF.

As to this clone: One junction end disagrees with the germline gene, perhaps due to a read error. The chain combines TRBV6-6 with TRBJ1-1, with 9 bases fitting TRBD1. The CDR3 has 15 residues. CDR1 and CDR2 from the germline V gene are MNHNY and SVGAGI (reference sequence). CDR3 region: CASSDSGTGRTEAFF. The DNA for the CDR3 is TGTGCCAGCAGTGACTCCGGGACAGGGAGGACTGAAGCTTTCTTT.

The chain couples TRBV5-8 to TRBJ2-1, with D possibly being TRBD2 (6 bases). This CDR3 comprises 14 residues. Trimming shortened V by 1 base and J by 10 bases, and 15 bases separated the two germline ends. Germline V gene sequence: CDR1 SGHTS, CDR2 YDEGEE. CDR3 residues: CASSLSPGVNEQFF. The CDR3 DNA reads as TGTGCCAGCAGCTTGAGTCCGGGGGTTAACGAGCAGTTCTTC.

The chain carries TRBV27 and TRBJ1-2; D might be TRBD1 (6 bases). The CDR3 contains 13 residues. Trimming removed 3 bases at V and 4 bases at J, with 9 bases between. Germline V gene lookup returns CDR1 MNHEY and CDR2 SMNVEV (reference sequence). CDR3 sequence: CASSFTGLYGYTF. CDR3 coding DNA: TGTGCCAGCAGTTTTACAGGGCTCTATGGCTACACCTTC.

The CDR3 DNA follows: TGTGCCAGCAGTTACTCAAACAGGGGGGTCGGGGAGCTGTTTTTT. Amino acids: CASSYSNRGVGELFF. This rearrangement joins TRBV6-5 to TRBJ2-2; 8 nucleotides align to TRBD1. Germline loops: CDR1 MNHEY, CDR2 SVGAGI. CDR3 length equals 15 residues. The ends lost 0 bases at V and 7 bases at J; junction bases unmatched: 4.